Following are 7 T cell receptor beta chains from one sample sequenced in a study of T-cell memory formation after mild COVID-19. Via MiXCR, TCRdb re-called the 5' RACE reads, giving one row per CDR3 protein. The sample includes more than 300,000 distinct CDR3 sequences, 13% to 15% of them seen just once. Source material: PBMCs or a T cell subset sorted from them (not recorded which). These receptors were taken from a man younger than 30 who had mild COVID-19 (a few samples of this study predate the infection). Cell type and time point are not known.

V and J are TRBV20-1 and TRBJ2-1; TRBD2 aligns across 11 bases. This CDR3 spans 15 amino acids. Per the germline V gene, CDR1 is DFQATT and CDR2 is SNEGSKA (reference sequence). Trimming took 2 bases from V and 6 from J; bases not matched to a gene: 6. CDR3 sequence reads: CSARRGSGGANEQFF. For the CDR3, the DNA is TGCAGTGCTAGACGAGGTAGCGGGGGGGCCAATGAGCAGTTCTTC.

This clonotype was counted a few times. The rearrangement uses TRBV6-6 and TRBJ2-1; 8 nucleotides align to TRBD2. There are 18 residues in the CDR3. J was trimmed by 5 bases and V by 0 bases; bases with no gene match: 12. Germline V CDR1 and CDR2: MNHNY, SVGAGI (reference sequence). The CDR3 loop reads CASSYSGRGEIYNNEQFF. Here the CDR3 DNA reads TGTGCCAGCAGTTACTCTGGGCGGGGGGAAATATACAACAATGAGCAGTTCTTC.

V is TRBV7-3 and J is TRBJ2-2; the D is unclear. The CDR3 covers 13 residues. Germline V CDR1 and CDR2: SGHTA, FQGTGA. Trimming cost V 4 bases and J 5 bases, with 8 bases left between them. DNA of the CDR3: TGTGCCAGCAGCTCCGGGTGGACCGGGGAGCTGTTTTTT. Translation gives CASSSGWTGELFF. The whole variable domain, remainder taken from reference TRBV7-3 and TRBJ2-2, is GAGVSQTPSNKVTEKGKYVELRCDPISGHTALYWYRQSLGQGPEFLIYFQGTGAADDSGLPNDRFFAVRPEGSVSTLKIQRTERGDSAVYLCASSSGWTGELFFGEGSRLTVL.

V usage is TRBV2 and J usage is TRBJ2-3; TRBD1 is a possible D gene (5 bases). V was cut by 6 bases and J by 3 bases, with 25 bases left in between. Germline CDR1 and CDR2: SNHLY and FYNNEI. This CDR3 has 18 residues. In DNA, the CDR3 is TGTGCCAGCAGCCTATGGTTCCAGGGTCCGGGTAGTACAGATACGCAGTATTTT. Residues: CASSLWFQGPGSTDTQYF.

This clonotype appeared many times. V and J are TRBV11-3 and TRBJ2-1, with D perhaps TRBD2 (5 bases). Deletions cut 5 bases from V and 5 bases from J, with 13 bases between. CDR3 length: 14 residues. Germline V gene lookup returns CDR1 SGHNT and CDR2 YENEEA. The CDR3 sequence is CASSRDGVDNEQFF. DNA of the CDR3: TGTGCCAGCAGCCGAGACGGGGTAGACAATGAGCAGTTCTTC.

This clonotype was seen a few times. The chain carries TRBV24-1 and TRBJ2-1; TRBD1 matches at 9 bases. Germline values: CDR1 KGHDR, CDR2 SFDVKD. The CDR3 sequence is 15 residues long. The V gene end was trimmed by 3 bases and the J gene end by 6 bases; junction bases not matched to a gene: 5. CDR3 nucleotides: TGTGCCACCAGTGATACAGGGGGCCGGTCCAATGAGCAGTTCTTC. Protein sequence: CATSDTGGRSNEQFF.

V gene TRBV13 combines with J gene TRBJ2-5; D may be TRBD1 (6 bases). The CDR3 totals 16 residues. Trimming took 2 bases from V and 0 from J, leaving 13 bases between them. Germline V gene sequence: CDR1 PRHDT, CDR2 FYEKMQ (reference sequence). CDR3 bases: TGTGCCAGCAGCTTACTGTCAGGGGCACACCAAGAGACCCAGTACTTC. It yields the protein CASSLLSGAHQETQYF.